This T cell receptor beta chain was profiled in a study of tumor-infiltrating lymphocytes in primary liver carcinoma. About the research overall: Samples produced roughly 3.65 to 7.5 million productive TCRbeta reads, comparable across tissue types. The study, taken as a whole, reports: Overlap in tumor-adjacent and tumor-blood pairs fell below that of tumor region pairs.

Germline DNA was extracted alongside blood RNA, which was obtained from unsorted whole blood. Looked up from germline, CDR1 is SGHAT and CDR2 is FQNNGV. The CDR3 covers 14 residues. TCR beta cDNA was prepared out of roughly 500 ng total RNA by means of a constant-region primer. It was through three nested multiplex PCR rounds of slightly modified ARM-PCR that TCR beta libraries arose. Both of the initial two PCR rounds ran for roughly 10 cycles and employed TRBV1-TRBV30 forward primers alongside a C-beta reverse primer. TCRdb re-derived calls from the multiplex PCR reads in MiXCR, one entry per CDR3 protein. Of approximately 330,000 distinct CDR3 sequences listed, 65% were seen once; the top ten hold under 8%. In the case of this clonotype: Antigen unknown. One end of the junction does not line up with germline, which may come from a read error.

The sample comprised peripheral blood. The chain carries TRBV11-2 and TRBJ2-3; D not certain. This receptor was identified in a man between 35 and 55 years old with primary liver carcinoma and hepatitis B virus infection. CDR3 in amino acids: CASILEFYTDTQYF. In DNA form, the CDR3 reads TGTGCCAGCATCTTAGAATTTTACACAGATACGCAGTATTTT. Drawing the rest from reference TRBV11-2 and TRBJ2-3, the complete variable domain is EAGVAQSPRYKIIEKRQSVAFWCNPISGHATLYWYQQILGQGPKLLIQFQNNGVVDDSQLPKDRFSAERLKGVDSTLKIQPAKLEDSAVYLCASILEFYTDTQYFGPGTRLTVL.